This entry lists 22 T cell receptor beta chains sequenced from one sample in a study of T cell repertoires in cytomegalovirus infection. TCRdb analysed the reads with MiXCR anew, one entry per CDR3 protein. The sample has approximately 310,000 distinct CDR3 sequences, more than 20% seen once; the top ten hold about 14%. These TCRs are of unknown antigen specificity. The sequencing here drew on cultured PBMCs, taken from culture after CMV antigen stimulation. These receptors came from a human donor in good health (CMV status not recorded). Some clones in this sample may be carry-over from other donors' samples.

This clonotype came up many times. The CDR3 nucleotides are TGTGCCAGCAGCTTGGCCGGGGTGCAGCCCCAGCATTTT. Translating gives CASSLAGVQPQHF. J is TRBJ1-5 and V is TRBV5-6; no clear D. The CDR3 extends over 13 amino acids. Trimming pared 0 bases from V and 7 bases from J, leaving 8 bases between. Germline V gene lookup returns CDR1 SGHDT and CDR2 YYEEEE.

This clonotype has only a few counts. Relative to the germline gene, one junction end is altered; a read error may explain this. V usage is TRBV7-3 and J usage is TRBJ2-7; D gene ambiguous. There are 14 residues in the CDR3. Germline-derived CDR1 and CDR2 are SGHTA and FQGTGA. The DNA for the CDR3 is TGTGCCAGCAGCGTAACCGGTGGAAATCTCGAGCAGTACTTC. Translation gives CASSVTGGNLEQYF.

At least ten counts were recorded for this clonotype. V is TRBV19 and J is TRBJ2-1; D is possibly TRBD1 (6 bases). The CDR3 has 13 residues. Germline CDR1 reads LNHDA; CDR2 reads SQIVND (reference sequence). With 5 bases removed from V and 10 bases from J, the gap between germline ends came to 15 bases. The CDR3 DNA follows: TGTGCCAGTAGTTTAACCCACAGGGTCGAGCAGTTCTTC. The encoded protein is CASSLTHRVEQFF.

The gene calls are TRBV2 and TRBJ2-5; D possibly corresponds to TRBD2 (6 bases). This CDR3 contains 13 residues. The germline V gene encodes CDR1 SNHLY and CDR2 FYNNEI. V was pared by 3 bases and J by 4 bases, with 9 bases between. The CDR3 DNA follows: TGTGCCAGCAGTGATGGGACTGGAGAGACCCAGTACTTC. This translates into CASSDGTGETQYF.

The chain is built from TRBV10-3 and TRBJ1-1; TRBD1 agrees at 10 bases. The CDR3 loop spans 15 amino acids. Germline CDR1 ENHRY, CDR2 SYGVKD. V gave up 0 bases and J gave up 3 bases; unmatched junction bases: 1. CDR3 DNA sequence: TGTGCCATCAGTGAGTCGGACAGGGGGTACACTGAAGCTTTCTTT. It specifies CAISESDRGYTEAFF.

In its sample, this clonotype was seen a few times. This chain connects TRBV12-3 or TRBV12-4 to TRBJ2-7; TRBD2 is a possible D gene (6 bases). The CDR3 has 14 residues. V was cut by 4 bases and J by 4 bases, with 14 bases left in between. This chain's CDR3 is CASSWGSGEYEQYV. CDR3 sequence (DNA): TGTGCCAGCAGTTGGGGTAGCGGAGAGTACGAGCAGTACGTC.

The genes are TRBV12-3 or TRBV12-4 and TRBJ2-2; D is unresolved. Trimming took off 6 bases at V and 6 bases at J, with 11 bases between the two ends. This CDR3 has 13 residues. DNA for the CDR3: TGTGCCAGCAGCTCTGACGCCGCCGGGGAGCTGTTTTTT. It is translated as CASSSDAAGELFF.

This clonotype was seen a few times. The rearrangement uses TRBV5-6 and TRBJ2-5; D perhaps matches TRBD2 (6 bases). This CDR3 has 15 amino acids. The V end was cut by 4 bases, the J end by 4 bases, with 17 bases between. Germline V gives CDR1 SGHDT, CDR2 YYEEEE. CDR3 amino acids: CASSPVHGGRETQYF. DNA for the CDR3: TGTGCCAGCAGCCCAGTTCATGGGGGGAGAGAGACCCAGTACTTC.

This chain joins TRBV27 and TRBJ1-6; D gene unclear. Trimming removed 2 bases at V and 9 bases at J, with 11 bases between. Per germline, CDR1 MNHEY and CDR2 SMNVEV (reference sequence). The CDR3 runs to 14 residues. The CDR3 DNA reads TGTGCCAGCAGTTTACCGGGAGGGAGTTCACCCCTCCACTTT. This translates into CASSLPGGSSPLHF.

The rearrangement joins TRBV20-1 to TRBJ2-1; tentatively, D is TRBD2 (5 bases). This CDR3 has 15 amino acids. Trimming pared 3 bases from V and 1 base from J, leaving 13 bases between. Germline loops: CDR1 DFQATT, CDR2 SNEGSKA (reference sequence). CDR3 loop: CSASDAGISYNEQFF. CDR3 nucleotide sequence: TGCAGTGCTAGCGATGCCGGGATTTCCTACAATGAGCAGTTCTTC.

This clonotype turned up a few times. The genes are TRBV5-4 and TRBJ2-7, with D possibly matching TRBD2 (6 bases). The CDR3 spans 18 residues. V was cut by 4 bases and J by 2 bases, with 25 bases left in between. Germline CDR1 SGHNT, CDR2 YYREEE (reference sequence). CDR3 coding DNA: TGTGCCAGCAGCCAACTCGGGGGTCGGGACCACAGACCCTACGAGCAGTACTTC. Protein product: CASSQLGGRDHRPYEQYF. The full variable domain, with the rest looked up from reference TRBV5-4 and TRBJ2-7, is ETGVTQSPTHLIKTRGQQVTLRCSSQSGHNTVSWYQQALGQGPQFIFQYYREEENGRGNFPPRFSGLQFPNYSSELNVNALELDDSALYLCASSQLGGRDHRPYEQYFGPGTRLTVT.

This clonotype was detected ten times or more. The chain couples TRBV7-2 to TRBJ2-1, with D perhaps TRBD2 (5 bases). This CDR3 has 15 amino acids. Per the germline V gene, CDR1 is SGHTA and CDR2 is FQGNSA. The germline V and J ends were trimmed by 0 bases and 4 bases, with 10 bases remaining between them. This CDR3 reads CASSLAVGEYNEQFF. Written as DNA, the CDR3 is TGTGCCAGCAGCTTAGCGGTGGGAGAGTACAATGAGCAGTTCTTC.

This clonotype was observed many times. The chain couples TRBV7-9 to TRBJ1-1, with 7 bases fitting TRBD1. Germline values: CDR1 SEHNR, CDR2 FQNEAQ (reference sequence). J gave up 1 base and V 3 bases, and 2 bases lay outside the gene matches. This CDR3 contains 14 residues. This chain's CDR3 is CASSFGTENTEAFF. The CDR3 nucleotides are TGTGCCAGCAGCTTCGGGACAGAGAACACTGAAGCTTTCTTT.

This clonotype was detected many times. The chain combines TRBV7-2 with TRBJ2-7; TRBD1 matches at 10 bases. The CDR3 has 15 amino acids. Germline V gene data show CDR1 as SGHTA and CDR2 as FQGNSA. Trimming at V came to 1 base and at J to 1 base, leaving 1 base not matched to a gene. For the CDR3, the DNA is TGTGCCAGCAGCTTAGAGGGACAGGGGTCCTACGAGCAGTACTTC. Translated: CASSLEGQGSYEQYF. The full variable domain, rest sourced from reference TRBV7-2 and TRBJ2-7, is GAGVSQSPSNKVTEKGKDVELRCDPISGHTALYWYRQSLGQGLEFLIYFQGNSAPDKSGLPSDRFSAERTGGSVSTLTIQRTQQEDSAVYLCASSLEGQGSYEQYFGPGTRLTVT.

This sequence joins TRBV9 and TRBJ2-3; D is possibly TRBD1 or TRBD2 (5 bases each). V was trimmed by 5 bases and J by 2 bases, leaving 15 bases between them. Germline assignment: CDR1 SGDLS and CDR2 YYNGEE. CDR3 length equals 15 residues. As DNA, the CDR3 is TGTGCCAGCAGTGGCACACCGGGACCCACAGATACGCAGTATTTT. Translating it yields CASSGTPGPTDTQYF.

V gene TRBV20-1 combines with J gene TRBJ2-7; TRBD1 agrees at 7 bases. The CDR3 spans 17 residues. In germline, CDR1 is DFQATT, CDR2 SNEGSKA (reference sequence). The V gene end was trimmed by 6 bases and the J gene end by 4 bases; junction bases not matched to a gene: 21. In nucleotides, the CDR3 is TGCAGTGCGAAGGGGTCGGGGACAGCAACTGAAACTTACGAGCAGTACTTC. Encoded protein: CSAKGSGTATETYEQYF.

This chain links TRBV7-9 with TRBJ2-1, with TRBD2 matching 13 bases. V gave up 5 bases and J gave up 7 bases; unmatched junction bases: 8. The CDR3 loop spans 16 amino acids. CDR1 and CDR2 from the germline V gene are SEHNR and FQNEAQ (reference sequence). CDR3 sequence: CASSQSKTSGRNEQFF. DNA for the CDR3: TGTGCCAGCAGCCAGTCCAAGACTAGCGGGAGGAATGAGCAGTTCTTC.

The chain is built from TRBV7-9 and TRBJ1-6; D possibly corresponds to TRBD1 (5 bases). This CDR3 is built from 15 residues. V lost 4 bases and J 6 bases, leaving 13 bases between the germline ends. Germline CDR1 SEHNR, CDR2 FQNEAQ (reference sequence). The CDR3 spells CASSSTGTTNSPLHF. Here the CDR3 DNA reads TGTGCCAGCAGCTCAACCGGGACTACTAATTCACCCCTCCACTTT.

Many counts were recorded for this clonotype. The chain links TRBV11-3 to TRBJ1-3; no definite D call. Trimming took 5 bases from V and 4 from J, leaving 18 bases between them. Germline V CDR1 and CDR2: SGHNT, YENEEA. There are 16 residues in the CDR3. CDR3 sequence reads: CASSHRPDRGGNTIYF. CDR3 DNA: TGTGCCAGCAGCCATAGACCGGATAGAGGAGGAAACACCATATATTTT.

V usage is TRBV6-1 and J usage is TRBJ2-7; D is unresolved. The germline V gene encodes CDR1 MNHNS and CDR2 SASEGT. The CDR3 sequence is 12 residues long. The V end lost 7 bases, the J end lost 4 bases, and 11 bases lay between the germline ends. CDR3: CASTTESYEQYF. CDR3 nucleotide sequence: TGTGCCAGCACGACGGAGTCGTACGAGCAGTACTTC.

The chain employs TRBV7-2 and TRBJ1-3, with D unresolved. The CDR3 totals 15 residues. The V and J ends lost 1 base and 4 bases respectively, with 11 bases between them. CDR1 is SGHTA and CDR2 is FQGNSA in the germline V gene. This CDR3 is CASSLGGGIGNTIYF. The CDR3 coding sequence is TGTGCCAGCAGCTTAGGGGGAGGGATAGGAAACACCATATATTTT.

The chain uses TRBV25-1 and TRBJ2-1, with 11 nucleotides matching TRBD2. V lost 4 bases, J lost 7 bases, and 9 bases stayed unmatched. The germline CDR1 and CDR2 sequences are MGHDK and SYGVNS. This CDR3 is 16 amino acids long. The CDR3 protein is CASSGVAGGQDNEQFF. CDR3 in DNA: TGTGCCAGCAGTGGTGTAGCGGGAGGGCAGGATAATGAGCAGTTCTTC.